The 20 T cell receptor beta chains listed next were all sequenced from one sample in a study of blood T cell repertoires in COVID-19. Profiling relied on immunoSEQ multiplex PCR, and the TCRdb table lists in-frame clones only, not all of them. Among about 170,000 clones, 89% were seen once, and the ten largest hold roughly 0.77%. Sequenced material: PBMCs or T cells enriched from blood (not recorded which). The receptors stem from a woman aged 18-29 years who had recovered from COVID-19.

The J gene is TRBJ2-3, the V gene TRBV5-1, with 8 positions matching TRBD2. The CDR3 totals 14 residues. Germline trimming cut 7 bases from V and 6 bases from J; bases unmatched to any gene: 10. CDR1 and CDR2 from the germline V gene are SGHRS and YFSETQ. In DNA, the CDR3 is TGCGCCAGCGCCGAGGTAGCGGGATTTGATACGCAGTATTTT. Its protein is CASAEVAGFDTQYF.

The genes are TRBV6-5 and TRBJ1-2, with 9 nucleotides matching TRBD1. This CDR3 spans 14 amino acids. CDR1 is MNHEY and CDR2 is SVGAGI in the germline V gene. The ends lost 7 bases at V and 4 bases at J; junction bases unmatched: 7. The CDR3 coding sequence is TGTGCCAGCACCCCCAGGACAGGGGTCTATGGCTACACCTTC. It specifies CASTPRTGVYGYTF.

The rearrangement uses TRBV10-3 and TRBJ1-1; no clear D gene. The CDR3 sequence is 13 residues long. V gave up 2 bases and J gave up 8 bases, with 12 bases separating them. Germline values: CDR1 ENHRY, CDR2 SYGVKD. The CDR3: CAISEGENLEAFF. The CDR3, as DNA: TGTGCCATCAGTGAGGGTGAAAACTTGGAAGCTTTCTTT.

This chain uses TRBV2 with TRBJ2-1, with TRBD2 as a possible D gene (6 bases). Trimming removed 6 bases from V and 4 bases from J, with 16 bases in between. The CDR3 has 15 residues. Germline loops: CDR1 SNHLY, CDR2 FYNNEI. The CDR3 sequence: CASRLAEVGYNEQFF. CDR3 DNA: TGTGCCAGCAGACTAGCTGAGGTGGGGTACAATGAGCAGTTCTTC.

This clone was picked up one time. The chain employs TRBV19 and TRBJ1-2; TRBD1 might be the D (5 bases). The CDR3 sequence is 14 residues long. The germline gives CDR1 LNHDA, CDR2 SQIVND (reference sequence). V dropped 1 base and J dropped 4 bases, with 10 bases sitting between them. CDR3 coding DNA: TGTGCCAGTAGTATAGTTGGGGGGATCTATGGCTACACCTTC. Amino acid sequence: CASSIVGGIYGYTF.

The CDR3 sequence: CASSHGGSSCATEAFF. The CDR3 DNA sequence: TGCGCCAGCAGTCATGGAGGGTCTTCTTGTGCCACTGAAGCTTTCTTT. J is TRBJ1-1 and V is TRBV23-1; no firm D call. TRBV23-1 is designated an ORF whose function remains uncertain. Between the trimmed V and J ends, which lost 3 bases and 4 bases, there was a span of 18 bases. The CDR3 consists of 16 residues.

The chain employs TRBV6-5 and TRBJ2-1; TRBD1 is a possible D gene (6 bases). The length of the CDR3 is 15 residues. With 6 bases removed from V and 10 bases from J, the gap between germline ends came to 22 bases. From germline, CDR1 is MNHEY and CDR2 SVGAGI. This chain's CDR3 is CASRLERDRSWEQFF. CDR3 DNA: TGTGCCAGCAGGCTAGAACGAGACAGGTCATGGGAGCAGTTCTTC.

This clone showed up just once. V gene TRBV5-4 combines with J gene TRBJ2-1; 9 bases agree with TRBD2. Germline CDR1 and CDR2: SGHNT and YYREEE (reference sequence). The V segment lost 1 base and the J segment 3 bases; nucleotides outside the gene matches: 5. The CDR3 sequence is 16 residues long. CDR3 bases: TGTGCCAGCAGCTTGAGTTTGACTAGCGGCTACAATGAGCAGTTCTTC. Translation: CASSLSLTSGYNEQFF.

In nucleotides, the CDR3 is TGTGCCAGCAGTGAAGGACAGGAAAGAGATACGCAGTATTTT. Its protein product is CASSEGQERDTQYF. The chain joins TRBV6-1 to TRBJ2-3; maybe TRBD1 (6 bases). This CDR3 contains 14 residues. Germline-derived CDR1 and CDR2 are MNHNS and SASEGT. V lost 1 base, J lost 5 bases, and 10 bases lay in between.

The chain is built from TRBV7-9 and TRBJ2-6; 7 bases line up with TRBD1. Germline CDR1 is SEHNR and CDR2 is FQNEAQ (reference sequence). The CDR3 runs 16 residues. Trimming at V came to 5 bases and at J to 2 bases, leaving 6 bases not matched to a gene. Here the CDR3 reads CASSARTGAGANVLTF. DNA of the CDR3: TGTGCCAGCAGCGCCCGCACAGGGGCTGGGGCCAACGTCCTGACTTTC.

V is TRBV18 and J is TRBJ2-7; 15 nucleotides match TRBD2. Germline CDR1 and CDR2: KGHSH and LQKENI. The CDR3 has 15 amino acids. The V gene end was trimmed by 6 bases and the J gene end by 5 bases; junction bases not matched to a gene: 5. The DNA for the CDR3 is TGTGCCAGCTCGCCGGGACTAGCGGGAGGCCACGAGCAGTACTTC. Translation gives CASSPGLAGGHEQYF.

Only one count was recorded for this clone. J is TRBJ2-1 and V is TRBV25-1; TRBD1 is a possible D gene (5 bases). This CDR3 contains 13 residues. Per germline, CDR1 MGHDK and CDR2 SYGVNS. V dropped 8 bases and J dropped 8 bases, with 16 bases sitting between them. This CDR3 is CASRLRGLDEQFF. CDR3 coding DNA: TGTGCCAGCCGATTAAGGGGTCTCGATGAGCAGTTCTTC.

The chain links TRBV28 to TRBJ1-2, with TRBD1 matching 7 bases. The CDR3 loop spans 13 amino acids. J gave up 4 bases and V 6 bases, and 5 bases lay outside the gene matches. Germline loops: CDR1 MDHEN, CDR2 SYDVKM. The CDR3 DNA reads as TGTGCCAGCAGGCAGGGGGGACTCTATGGCTACACCTTC. Amino acids: CASRQGGLYGYTF.

This clone was observed a single time. This chain connects TRBV24-1 to TRBJ1-5, with a tentative D call TRBD1 (5 bases). V lost 5 bases and J lost 5, with 15 bases in between. The CDR3 runs to 15 residues. The germline CDR1 and CDR2 sequences are KGHDR and SFDVKD. Here the CDR3 reads CATSGRTGDDQPQHF. CDR3 coding DNA: TGTGCCACCAGTGGTCGAACGGGGGATGATCAGCCCCAGCATTTT.

This chain links TRBV9 with TRBJ2-7; D possibly corresponds to TRBD2 (6 bases). CDR3 length equals 13 residues. The germline CDR1 and CDR2 sequences are SGDLS and YYNGEE. The V end was cut by 3 bases, the J end by 6 bases, with 13 bases between. The CDR3 DNA reads TGTGCCAGCAGCGAGAGACTAGTATCCGAGCAGTACTTC. It specifies CASSERLVSEQYF.

This clone was recorded a few times. The CDR3 region has the DNA TGTGCCAGCAGTTTCCGGGAGGGCCGGGAGACCCAGTACTTC. This gives the protein CASSFREGRETQYF. V gene TRBV27 combines with J gene TRBJ2-5; 8 bases are a match to TRBD2. J gave up 5 bases and V 3 bases, and 5 bases lay outside the gene matches. This CDR3 comprises 14 residues. CDR1 MNHEY and CDR2 SMNVEV come from the germline V gene (reference sequence).

The chain recombines TRBV28 with TRBJ2-7; D is unresolved. The CDR3 contains 11 residues. The V end lost 6 bases, the J end lost 3 bases, and 6 bases lay between the germline ends. Per the germline V gene, CDR1 is MDHEN and CDR2 is SYDVKM. This CDR3 is CASSYGYEQYF. CDR3 DNA: TGTGCCAGCAGCTATGGCTACGAGCAGTACTTC.

This clone was recorded once. The rearrangement links TRBV5-5 to TRBJ1-2, with D possibly being TRBD1 (5 bases). The germline V gene encodes CDR1 SGHKS and CDR2 YYEKEE (reference sequence). V dropped 3 bases and J dropped 6 bases, with 21 bases sitting between them. The CDR3 length is 16 residues. CDR3 region: CASSSPLVETVDGYTF. CDR3 bases: TGTGCCAGCAGCTCACCCTTAGTCGAGACAGTCGATGGCTACACCTTC.

The chain combines TRBV3-1 (or the pseudogene TRBV3-2) with TRBJ2-3; 13 nucleotides match TRBD2. CDR1 is LGHDT, CDR2 YNNKEL, per germline (reference sequence). V was clipped by 4 bases and J by 2 bases; unmatched bases: 9. The CDR3 runs to 18 residues. CDR3 in amino acids: CASSRTGLAGVSTDTQYF. The CDR3 nucleotides read TGTGCCAGCAGCCGCACTGGACTAGCGGGGGTTTCCACAGATACGCAGTATTTT.

The chain has TRBV24-1 and TRBJ2-1, with 11 bases aligning to TRBD2. CDR3 length: 17 amino acids. J lost 9 bases, V lost 0 bases, and 9 bases had no gene match. The germline CDR1 and CDR2 sequences are KGHDR and SFDVKD. In DNA form, the CDR3 reads TGTGCCACCAGTGATTTGCCGGGTAGCGGGAGGGGCGGTGAGCAGTTCTTC. Protein product: CATSDLPGSGRGGEQFF.